These T cell receptor beta chains were read from a single sample in a study of Ad26.COV2.S vaccination and SARS-CoV-2 variants. TCRdb's table, derived via immunoSEQ multiplex PCR, lists solely in-frame clones and lacks some. Of a few hundred thousand clones in the sample, 75% to 95% are singletons; the top ten hold 9% to 15%. This material consisted of peripheral blood, taken in a trial of Ad26.COV2.S vaccine versus placebo. Source of these receptors: a person aged 18-60 years who received the Ad26.COV2.S COVID-19 vaccine or a placebo. CDR3s include the opening cysteine and the closing phenylalanine or tryptophan. Fields, in order: clone size, J gene, V gene, D gene, CDR3 DNA, CDR3 protein. The D gene is left open where the match is weak. Only part of the rows carry a size: once, few, many, or a class if the clone is expanded.

NA,TRBJ2-1,TRBV10-2,NA,TGCGCCAGCACCTGGGACCTAAGGGCTTACAATGAGCAGTTCTTC,CASTWDLRAYNEQFF
NA,TRBJ2-4,TRBV6-2/TRBV6-3,TRBD2,TGTGCCAGCAGTTCCGGCGGGGGGGCAATTCAGTACTTC,CASSSGGGAIQYF
NA,TRBJ1-1,TRBV5-1,NA,TGCGCCAGCAGCTTGGATAGGGTTGGGGTAGCTTTCTTT,CASSLDRVGVAFF
NA,TRBJ2-2,TRBV6-2/TRBV6-3,NA,TGTGCCAGCAGTTATCGGGGGACCGGGGAGCTGTTTTTT,CASSYRGTGELFF
once,TRBJ1-1,TRBV9,NA,TGTGCCAGCAGCCGAAGAGGGGAGGCAAACACTGAAGCTTTCTTT,CASSRRGEANTEAFF
NA,TRBJ2-3,TRBV4-3,TRBD2,TGCGCCAGCAGCCAAGGGTCTAGCGGACACACAGATACGCAGTATTTT,CASSQGSSGHTDTQYF
NA,TRBJ2-1,TRBV12-3/TRBV12-4,NA,TGTGCCAGCGGTGTGTACAATGAGCAGTTCTTC,CASGVYNEQFF
NA,TRBJ1-4,TRBV3-1/TRBV3-2,TRBD1,TGTGCCAGCAGCCAAGGGACAGGCGGGACAACTAATGAAAAACTGTTTTTT,CASSQGTGGTTNEKLFF
NA,TRBJ2-7,TRBV10-3,TRBD2,TGTGCCATCAGTGAGTCGGGGAGGGCTACCTACGAGCAGTACTTC,CAISESGRATYEQYF
NA,TRBJ1-1,TRBV5-5,NA,TGTGCCAGCAGCTTGGCCGGTTGGATGAACACTGAAGCTTTCTTT,CASSLAGWMNTEAFF
NA,TRBJ1-5,TRBV28,NA,TGTGCCAGCAGTCCAAGACACGGGAATCAGCCCCAGCATTTT,CASSPRHGNQPQHF
NA,TRBJ1-2,TRBV24-1,TRBD1,TGTGCCACCAGTGATTCCCAGACAGGGCGGTTCGGCTACACCTTC,CATSDSQTGRFGYTF
NA,TRBJ2-7,TRBV15,NA,TGTGCCACCAGCAGAGATTTGTACAGACCCTACGAGCAGTACTTC,CATSRDLYRPYEQYF
NA,TRBJ1-6,TRBV3-1/TRBV3-2,NA,TGTGCCAGCAGCCAAGGTCAGGGTCCCAATTCACCCCTCCACTTT,CASSQGQGPNSPLHF
NA,TRBJ2-2,TRBV18,NA,TGTGCCAGCTCACCACGAGGCAGGGTAGGCAACACCGGGGAGCTGTTTTTT,CASSPRGRVGNTGELFF
NA,TRBJ2-1,TRBV21-1,NA,TGTGCCAGCAGCAAAGCGGGAGGGGGCCGGAGCTCCTACAATGAGCAGTTCTTC,CASSKAGGGRSSYNEQFF
NA,TRBJ1-1,TRBV19,NA,TGTGCCACCCACTACAGGGAAGCTTTCTTT,CATHYREAFF
once,TRBJ1-4,TRBV12-5,NA,TGTGCTAGTGGTTTGGTACTCCTCAGTCAATCCTACAATGGAAATGAAAAACTGTTTTTT,CASGLVLLSQSYNGNEKLFF
NA,TRBJ2-1,TRBV7-9,NA,TGTGCCAGCAGCTTAGGTGGTGTCTACAATGAGCAGTTCTTC,CASSLGGVYNEQFF
NA,TRBJ2-1,TRBV11-2,TRBD2,TGTGCCAGCAGCCTCGGACTAGCGGACAATGAGCAGTTCTTC,CASSLGLADNEQFF
NA,TRBJ1-1,TRBV21-1,NA,TGTGCCAGCAGCAAAGCGCTTTACGGCTTTTTGCCAAGGGGTGAAGCTTTCTTT,CASSKALYGFLPRGEAFF
NA,TRBJ2-7,TRBV7-9,NA,TGTGCCAGCAGCCATTCTCAGGGTTTCCCTTCCGAGCAGTACTTC,CASSHSQGFPSEQYF
NA,TRBJ2-3,TRBV7-2,TRBD2,TGTGCCAGCAGCTTATCGGCGGGAGTCTGGGATACGCAGTATTTT,CASSLSAGVWDTQYF
NA,TRBJ2-7,TRBV7-9,TRBD2,TGTGCCAGCAGCCTAGTAGGATTTGGAAGCGGGAGGGCAAGCGAGCAGTACTTC,CASSLVGFGSGRASEQYF
NA,TRBJ2-7,TRBV2,TRBD2,TGTGCCAGCAGTGAAATAGCTGTTAGCGGGGGCTCCTACGAGCAGTACTTC,CASSEIAVSGGSYEQYF
NA,TRBJ2-1,TRBV29-1,NA,TGCAGCGTTGTGCTAGCGAAGGGGAATGAGCAGTTCTTC,CSVVLAKGNEQFF
NA,TRBJ1-1,TRBV19,TRBD1,TGTGCCAGTAGTAAAGACAGGGGAGGGACTGAAGCTTTCTTT,CASSKDRGGTEAFF
NA,TRBJ2-1,TRBV12-3/TRBV12-4,TRBD1,TGTGCCAGCAGTTCGGGACAGGTCAATGAGCAGTTCTTC,CASSSGQVNEQFF
NA,TRBJ2-4,TRBV7-3,NA,TGTGCCAGCAGCTTAATTGGGCAGCCCATGGGGAACATTCAGTACTTC,CASSLIGQPMGNIQYF
NA,TRBJ2-3,TRBV28,NA,TGTGCCAGCAGATCTAGCACAGATACGCAGTATTTT,CASRSSTDTQYF
NA,TRBJ1-5,TRBV28,NA,TGTGCCAGCAGTTTCGGTGGGCTCCCGCCCCAGCATTTT,CASSFGGLPPQHF
NA,TRBJ1-5,TRBV3-1/TRBV3-2,NA,TGTGCCAGCAGCCGTACGTCGGGCAATCAGCCCCAGCATTTT,CASSRTSGNQPQHF
NA,TRBJ2-7,TRBV19,TRBD2,TGTGCCACCACAATAGGACTAGCGGGATTCTACGAGCAGTACTTC,CATTIGLAGFYEQYF
NA,TRBJ2-7,TRBV9,TRBD1,TGTGCCAGCAGCGTAGCGTGGACAGGGGCCGAGCAGTACTTC,CASSVAWTGAEQYF
NA,TRBJ1-4,TRBV30,NA,TGTGCCTGGAGTGTACTGCGTGAAAAACTGTTTTTT,CAWSVLREKLFF
NA,TRBJ2-7,TRBV6-2/TRBV6-3,NA,TGTGCCAGCAGTTACTCGCGGACCTACGAGCAGTACTTC,CASSYSRTYEQYF
NA,TRBJ1-2,TRBV2,NA,TGTGCCAGCAGTTCTAGGACTTCCAACTATGGCTACACCTTC,CASSSRTSNYGYTF
NA,TRBJ2-5,TRBV7-9,NA,TGTGCCAGCAGCTTAGTTTCCAGGGAAGAGACCCAGTACTTC,CASSLVSREETQYF
NA,TRBJ1-2,TRBV27,TRBD1,TGTGCCACCGCGACAGGGGGAGGCTACACCTTC,CATATGGGYTF
NA,TRBJ2-5,TRBV6-2/TRBV6-3,NA,TGTGCCAGCAGCCGGACAAGAAGGGAGACCCAGTACTTC,CASSRTRRETQYF
NA,TRBJ1-1,TRBV30,NA,TGTGCCTGGAGTAGGACAGTTGAAGCTTTCTTT,CAWSRTVEAFF
NA,TRBJ2-1,TRBV28,TRBD2,TGTGCCAGCAGTATAACTAGCGACCCTTACAATGAGCAGTTCTTC,CASSITSDPYNEQFF
NA,TRBJ2-1,TRBV20-1,NA,TGCAGTGCTAGAGGTAGGAATGAGCAGTTCTTC,CSARGRNEQFF
NA,TRBJ1-1,TRBV3-1/TRBV3-2,NA,TGTGCCAGCAGCCAAGGGCGCAGGCCTGAAGCTTTCTTT,CASSQGRRPEAFF
NA,TRBJ2-5,TRBV7-8,TRBD2,TGTGCCAGCAGCGCCCCCGGACTAGCGGAACAAGAGACCCAGTACTTC,CASSAPGLAEQETQYF
NA,TRBJ2-2,TRBV6-5,NA,TGTGCCAGCGGCTCTTCGAACACCGGGGAGCTGTTTTTT,CASGSSNTGELFF
NA,TRBJ2-5,TRBV9,NA,TGTGCCAGCAGCGTATACGGGAACGGGGCCCAAGAGACCCAGTACTTC,CASSVYGNGAQETQYF
NA,TRBJ2-1,TRBV27,NA,TGTGCCAGCAGTTCAGGTACCCTCAGGTGGGATGAGCAGTTCTTC,CASSSGTLRWDEQFF
NA,TRBJ1-1,TRBV20-1,TRBD1,TGCAGTGCTAGTTCGGGACAGGGGTTTGGCACTGAAGCTTTCTTT,CSASSGQGFGTEAFF
NA,TRBJ2-1,TRBV4-3,NA,TGCGCCAGCAGACTCTCTGTGAGCTCCTACAATGAGCAGTTCTTC,CASRLSVSSYNEQFF